This TCR beta chain derives from a study of T cell responses to AZD1222 COVID-19 vaccine. Study results and limitations: At study baseline, merely roughly 6 AZD1222 recipients were seropositive.

Remarks on this clone: The target antigen is unknown.

The CDR3 totals 16 residues. V lost 4 bases and J 2 bases, leaving 13 bases between the germline ends. Germline CDR1 reads SGDLS; CDR2 reads YYNGEE. Repertoires were generated with immunoSEQ multiplex PCR, while TCRdb's copy carries only in-frame clones and drops some. The table includes over 25,000 clones, roughly 78% detected once. The TCR was taken from an adult in good health. Source: peripheral blood, taken on day 0 of AZD1222 vaccination. The V call is TRBV9, the J call TRBJ2-6; possibly TRBD1 for D (6 bases). Here the CDR3 reads CASSSVYRAGANVLTF. CDR3 DNA sequence: TGTGCCAGCAGCTCAGTCTACAGGGCTGGGGCCAACGTCCTGACTTTC.